This T cell receptor beta chain was retrieved from a study of beta chain features in type 1 diabetes. Sequenced material consisted of expressed TCRB transcripts (all of the isolated RNA was reverse transcribed). Data came from immunoSEQ multiplex PCR; TCRdb stores just in-frame clones and leaves some out. Among a few hundred thousand clones listed, roughly 30% were seen once. This TCR was sampled from a man aged 30-40 years in good health. Sequencing was carried out using central memory CD4+ T cells from blood.

The CDR3 spells CASTNRLAGGRYEQYF. The CDR3 nucleotides are TGTGCCAGCACCAATAGGCTAGCGGGGGGTCGCTACGAGCAGTACTTC. V and J are TRBV7-2 and TRBJ2-7, with TRBD2 matching over 11 bases. Per germline, CDR1 SGHTA and CDR2 FQGNSA. This CDR3 is 16 amino acids long. Trimming cost V 7 bases and J 3 bases; bases outside gene matches: 11.